Shown below are 10 T cell receptor beta chains from a single sample sequenced in a study of spatial heterogeneity in lung cancer. Antigens of these TCRs are unknown. MiXCR, applied by TCRdb to the 5' RACE reads, yields one record per CDR3 protein. There are around 100,000 distinct CDR3 sequences in the sample; around 4.8% occur only once, and approximately 21% lies in the top ten. Regarding the study as a whole: Tumoral mutation counts were tracked by counts of expanded intratumoral alpha and beta TCRs.

Time point of the sample: sample taken at primary tumor resection. The source was lung tumor tissue, collected at surgery. The receptors shown here come from a male donor with early-stage non-small cell lung cancer.

This clonotype was picked up many times. The genes are TRBV7-7 and TRBJ2-5, with D perhaps TRBD2 (6 bases). The germline CDR1 and CDR2 sequences are SSHAT and FNYEAQ (reference sequence). CDR3 length: 13 amino acids. Trimming left V 5 bases short and J 3 bases short, with 10 bases between. CDR3 nucleotides: TGTGCCAGCAGCACACTAGCAGAAGAGACCCAGTACTTC. It codes for CASSTLAEETQYF.

This clonotype was counted ten times or more. As DNA, the CDR3 is TGTGCCAGCAGCCCAGGTGGCGGACCACCGAGCACAGATACGCAGTATTTT. Translated, it gives CASSPGGGPPSTDTQYF. This chain uses TRBV7-6 with TRBJ2-3; D remains ambiguous. Germline V gene sequence: CDR1 SGHVS, CDR2 FNYEAQ. This CDR3 is 17 amino acids long. Trimming left V 5 bases short and J 0 bases short, with 18 bases between.

This clonotype was counted ten times or more. The genes are TRBV9 and TRBJ1-1; D is uncertain. V shed 4 bases and J shed 0 bases, with 13 bases lying between them. Germline CDR1 is SGDLS and CDR2 is YYNGEE. The CDR3 spans 15 residues. The CDR3 loop reads CASSPLGRMNTEAFF. CDR3 nucleotide sequence: TGTGCCAGCAGCCCGCTCGGGCGCATGAACACTGAAGCTTTCTTT.

Ten or more counts support this clonotype. The gene calls are TRBV4-1 and TRBJ1-1; a weak D match, TRBD1 (6 bases). Germline CDR1 is MGHRA and CDR2 is YSYEKL. Deletions cut 4 bases from V and 2 bases from J, with 11 bases between. The length of the CDR3 is 14 residues. The CDR3 region has the DNA TGCGCCAGCAGCCTAGTCAGGGGAAACACTGAAGCTTTCTTT. Encoded protein: CASSLVRGNTEAFF.

In its sample, this clonotype was seen a few times. The chain uses TRBV19 and TRBJ2-7; D is possibly TRBD2 (5 bases). Germline-derived CDR1 and CDR2 are LNHDA and SQIVND (reference sequence). The V end lost 1 base, the J end lost 11 bases, and 15 bases lay between the germline ends. CDR3 size: 13 residues. CDR3 residues: CASSIGPTRQKYF. CDR3 sequence (DNA): TGTGCCAGTAGTATAGGCCCCACTAGGCAGAAGTACTTC. Together with reference TRBV19 and TRBJ2-7, the CDR3 gives the full variable domain: DGGITQSPKYLFRKEGQNVTLSCEQNLNHDAMYWYRQDPGQGLRLIYYSQIVNDFQKGDIAEGYSVSREKKESFPLTVTSAQKNPTAFYLCASSIGPTRQKYFGPGTRLTVT.

This clonotype came up many times. The J gene is TRBJ2-3, the V gene TRBV29-1, with TRBD2 identical over 8 bases. The length of the CDR3 is 15 residues. Losses at the gene ends were 6 bases for V and 2 bases for J; bases not matched to a gene: 10. Germline CDR1 and CDR2: SQVTM and ANQGSEA. This chain's CDR3 is CSVFGRARLTDTQYF. The CDR3, as DNA: TGCAGCGTGTTCGGGAGGGCTCGCCTCACAGATACGCAGTATTTT.

This clonotype was counted between two and nine times. The V and J genes are TRBV5-1 and TRBJ2-3; D is unresolved. Looked up from germline, CDR1 is SGHRS and CDR2 is YFSETQ. V lost 4 bases and J lost 3, with 9 bases in between. The length of the CDR3 is 13 residues. DNA of the CDR3: TGCGCCAGCAGCCAATTAGTGACAGATACGCAGTATTTT. This encodes CASSQLVTDTQYF. Filled out from reference TRBV5-1 and TRBJ2-3, the complete variable domain reads KAGVTQTPRYLIKTRGQQVTLSCSPISGHRSVSWYQQTPGQGLQFLFEYFSETQRNKGNFPGRFSGRQFSNSRSEMNVSTLELGDSALYLCASSQLVTDTQYFGPGTRLTVL.

V is TRBV28 and J is TRBJ2-1; D not resolved. Germline loops: CDR1 MDHEN, CDR2 SYDVKM. CDR3 length: 17 residues. Deletions cut 2 bases from V and 3 bases from J, with 17 bases between. CDR3 nucleotide sequence: TGTGCCAGCAGTTTAACACATGTGCGGAGCTTCTACAATGAGCAGTTCTTC. Translated: CASSLTHVRSFYNEQFF.

This clonotype occurred many times. The chain couples TRBV7-9 to TRBJ2-1; no clear D gene. This CDR3 spans 12 amino acids. Germline V gene sequence: CDR1 SEHNR, CDR2 FQNEAQ (reference sequence). Trimming cost V 4 bases and J 10 bases, with 11 bases left between them. CDR3 bases: TGTGCCAGCAGCTCCTCCTTGCGGGAGCAGTTCTTC. Translating it yields CASSSSLREQFF. The full variable domain, in which reference TRBV7-9 and TRBJ2-1 provide the parts outside the CDR3, is DTGVSQNPRHKITKRGQNVTFRCDPISEHNRLYWYRQTLGQGPEFLTYFQNEAQLEKSRLLSDRFSAERPKGSFSTLEIQRTEQGDSAMYLCASSSSLREQFFGPGTRLTVL.

This clonotype came up many times. The gene calls are TRBV12-3 or TRBV12-4 and TRBJ1-2; D perhaps matches TRBD1 (5 bases). V was clipped by 1 base and J by 8 bases, with 11 bases between them. The CDR3 covers 13 residues. CDR3 in DNA: TGTGCCAGCAGTTTAGAGCAGGGCATCGGCTACACCTTC. Translating gives CASSLEQGIGYTF.